The 9 T cell receptor beta chains below come from one sample, sequenced in a study of T cells in tumors after PD-1 blockade. Sequencing used immunoSEQ multiplex PCR; TCRdb keeps in-frame clones, though not all of them. Among about 63,000 clones listed, roughly 70% were seen once. The sequences come from PBMCs, collected after anti-PD-1 treatment. The receptors were gathered from a human donor with basal cell carcinoma.

The chain employs TRBV28 and TRBJ1-2; no definite D call. Looked up from germline, CDR1 is MDHEN and CDR2 is SYDVKM. The CDR3 loop spans 13 amino acids. V was shortened by 7 bases and J by 2 bases, with 11 bases between the two germline ends. DNA for the CDR3: TGTGCCAGCACCTATTACGGAAACTATGGCTACACCTTC. Translating gives CASTYYGNYGYTF.

This clone has a handful of counts. The genes are TRBV7-6 and TRBJ1-3; possibly TRBD1 for D (5 bases). Germline V gene lookup returns CDR1 SGHVS and CDR2 FNYEAQ. The CDR3 covers 13 residues. V was pared by 0 bases and J by 8 bases, with 8 bases between. CDR3 DNA: TGTGCCAGCAGCTTAGCGCGGGGGGACACCATATATTTT. It encodes CASSLARGDTIYF. Using reference TRBV7-6 and TRBJ1-3 for the parts outside the CDR3, the full variable domain is GAGVSQSPRYKVTKRGQDVALRCDPISGHVSLYWYRQALGQGPEFLTYFNYEAQQDKSGLPNDRFSAERPEGSISTLTIQRTEQRDSAMYRCASSLARGDTIYFGEGSWLTVV.

This sequence joins TRBV24-1 and TRBJ2-1; D may be TRBD2 (5 bases). Trimming shortened V by 4 bases and J by 4 bases, and 7 bases separated the two germline ends. The CDR3 runs to 13 residues. CDR1 is KGHDR, CDR2 SFDVKD, per germline. For the CDR3, the DNA is TGTGCCACCAGTGACCGGAGGTACAATGAGCAGTTCTTC. It specifies CATSDRRYNEQFF.

The chain combines TRBV18 with TRBJ1-2; D is undetermined. V was clipped by 1 base and J by 8 bases, with 11 bases between them. The length of the CDR3 is 13 residues. Germline values: CDR1 KGHSH, CDR2 LQKENI. In DNA form, the CDR3 reads TGTGCCAGCTCACCACTGGCGGACTTGGGCTACACCTTC. Its protein product is CASSPLADLGYTF.

The chain uses TRBV18 and TRBJ2-7, with D tentatively TRBD2 (6 bases). The germline V and J ends were trimmed by 2 bases and 0 bases, with 11 bases remaining between them. In germline, CDR1 is KGHSH, CDR2 LQKENI. The CDR3 is 15 amino acids. CDR3 in amino acids: CASSPGTSVSYEQYF. CDR3 sequence (DNA): TGTGCCAGCTCACCAGGGACTTCCGTCTCCTACGAGCAGTACTTC.

V usage is TRBV3-1 (or the pseudogene TRBV3-2) and J usage is TRBJ2-7, with a tentative D call TRBD2 (6 bases). V was shortened by 0 bases and J by 2 bases, with 14 bases between the two germline ends. Germline CDR1 and CDR2: LGHDT and YNNKEL (reference sequence). The CDR3 contains 16 residues. CDR3 amino acids: CASSQDYGGKAYEQYF. In nucleotides, the CDR3 is TGTGCCAGCAGCCAAGATTATGGGGGGAAGGCCTACGAGCAGTACTTC.

V is TRBV5-3 and J is TRBJ1-4; 9 positions match TRBD1. TRBV5-3 is marked as an open reading frame, function uncertain. The V gene end was trimmed by 3 bases and the J gene end by 6 bases; junction bases not matched to a gene: 12. CDR3 size: 17 residues. The DNA of the CDR3 is TGTGCCAGAAGCTGGGACAGGGTGCCGGATAAGGATGAAAAACTGTTTTTT. It specifies CARSWDRVPDKDEKLFF.

The chain recombines TRBV6-6 with TRBJ1-1; D unclear. Looked up from germline, CDR1 is MNHNY and CDR2 is SVGAGI (reference sequence). V was shortened by 5 bases and J by 0 bases, with 4 bases between the two germline ends. The CDR3 spans 12 residues. CDR3 loop: CASSQVNTEAFF. The CDR3 DNA reads TGTGCCAGCAGTCAGGTGAACACTGAAGCTTTCTTT.

This clone was seen just once. This chain uses TRBV25-1 with TRBJ1-1; TRBD1 matches at 8 bases. The germline V gene encodes CDR1 MGHDK and CDR2 SYGVNS. J was trimmed by 5 bases and V by 4 bases; bases with no gene match: 9. The CDR3 has 15 residues. CDR3 DNA: TGTGCCAGCAGTGCGTCAACAGGGGGGGTTACTGAAGCTTTCTTT. This codes for CASSASTGGVTEAFF.